This T cell receptor (beta chain) originates from a study of blood T cell repertoires in COVID-19. Study-level background: PBMCs, B-cell-depleted T cells, or T cells provided the cDNA or gDNA that made up the material.

CDR1 and CDR2 (germline): SGHTS, YDEGEE. The V gene lost 1 base and the J gene lost 2 bases, with 7 bases spanning the gap. The CDR3 spans 13 residues. During active infection, Seattle patients enrolled and were then monitored through disease. Original processing notes: Estimated nucleated cell counts came from reference gene primer amplification. Data came from immunoSEQ multiplex PCR; TCRdb stores just in-frame clones and leaves some out. V, J and clone size are those of that table, while D and trimming were read from the DNA. The data contain 150,000 to 200,000 clones, around 79% of them singletons.

This clonotype was obtained from a woman aged 40 to 55 with COVID-19, enrolled during active disease. The specimen was peripheral blood. The chain joins TRBV5-8 to TRBJ2-7; no definite D call. CDR3 in DNA: TGTGCCAGCAGCTTGTACAGAACCTACGAGCAGTACTTC. It translates to CASSLYRTYEQYF.